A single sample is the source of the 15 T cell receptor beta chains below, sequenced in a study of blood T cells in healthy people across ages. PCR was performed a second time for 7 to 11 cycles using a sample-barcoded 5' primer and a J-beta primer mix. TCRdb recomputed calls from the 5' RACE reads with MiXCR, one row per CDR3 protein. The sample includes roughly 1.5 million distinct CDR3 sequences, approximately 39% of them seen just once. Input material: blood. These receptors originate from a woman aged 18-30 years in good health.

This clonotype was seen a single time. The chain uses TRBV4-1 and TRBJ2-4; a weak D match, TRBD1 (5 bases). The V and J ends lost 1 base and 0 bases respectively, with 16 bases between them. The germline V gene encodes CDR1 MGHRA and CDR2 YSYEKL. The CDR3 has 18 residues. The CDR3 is CASSQGLRVRIAKNIQYF. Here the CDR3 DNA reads TGCGCCAGCAGCCAAGGCCTCAGGGTGAGGATAGCCAAAAACATTCAGTACTTC.

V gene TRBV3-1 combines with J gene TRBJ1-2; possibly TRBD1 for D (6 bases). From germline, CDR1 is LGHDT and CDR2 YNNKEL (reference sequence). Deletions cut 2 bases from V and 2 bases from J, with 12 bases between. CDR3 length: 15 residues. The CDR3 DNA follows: TGTGCCAGCAGCCAAAGAGGACAGAGGAACTATGGCTACACCTTC. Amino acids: CASSQRGQRNYGYTF.

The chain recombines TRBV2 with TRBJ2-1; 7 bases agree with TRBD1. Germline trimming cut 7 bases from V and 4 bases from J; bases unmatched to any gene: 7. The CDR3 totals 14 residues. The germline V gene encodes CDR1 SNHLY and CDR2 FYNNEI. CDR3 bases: TGTGCCAGCAAACCGGGACAGACATACAATGAGCAGTTCTTC. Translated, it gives CASKPGQTYNEQFF. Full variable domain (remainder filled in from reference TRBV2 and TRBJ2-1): EPEVTQTPSHQVTQMGQEVILRCVPISNHLYFYWYRQILGQKVEFLVSFYNNEISEKSEIFDDQFSVERPDGSNFTLKIRSTKLEDSAMYFCASKPGQTYNEQFFGPGTRLTVL.

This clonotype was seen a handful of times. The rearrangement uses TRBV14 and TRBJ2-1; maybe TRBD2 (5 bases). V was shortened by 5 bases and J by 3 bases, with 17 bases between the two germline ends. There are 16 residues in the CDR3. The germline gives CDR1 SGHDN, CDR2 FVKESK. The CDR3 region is CASSSLDSLGYNEQFF. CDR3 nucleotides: TGTGCCAGCAGCTCCTTGGACTCGCTGGGCTACAATGAGCAGTTCTTC.

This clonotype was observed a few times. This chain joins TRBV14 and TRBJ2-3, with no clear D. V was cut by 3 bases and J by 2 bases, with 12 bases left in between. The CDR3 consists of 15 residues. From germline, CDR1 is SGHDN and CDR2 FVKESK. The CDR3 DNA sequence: TGTGCCAGCAGCCACGGGTGGGCCTCCACAGATACGCAGTATTTT. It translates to CASSHGWASTDTQYF.

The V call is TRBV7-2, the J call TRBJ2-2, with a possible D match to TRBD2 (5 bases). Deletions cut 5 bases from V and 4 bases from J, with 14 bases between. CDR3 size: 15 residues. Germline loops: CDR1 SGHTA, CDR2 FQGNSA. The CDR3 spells CASSRGTLGTGELFF. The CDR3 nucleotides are TGTGCCAGCAGCCGGGGAACGTTGGGCACCGGGGAGCTGTTTTTT.

CDR3 nucleotide sequence: TGCAGTGCTAGATCCGCGGGAGGGTCGGGGGTGAGAACGCAGTTCTTC. It encodes CSARSAGGSGVRTQFF. The chain combines TRBV20-1 with TRBJ2-1; 9 bases agree with TRBD2. Germline-derived CDR1 and CDR2 are DFQATT and SNEGSKA (reference sequence). The CDR3 runs 16 residues. The trim removed 2 bases at V and 12 bases at J, leaving 17 bases unmatched.

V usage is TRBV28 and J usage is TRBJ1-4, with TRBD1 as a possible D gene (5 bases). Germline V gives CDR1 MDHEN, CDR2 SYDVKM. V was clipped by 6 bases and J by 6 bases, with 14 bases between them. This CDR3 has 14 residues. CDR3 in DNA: TGTGCCAGCAGATCGAAGCGGGGGGATGAAAAACTGTTTTTT. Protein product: CASRSKRGDEKLFF.

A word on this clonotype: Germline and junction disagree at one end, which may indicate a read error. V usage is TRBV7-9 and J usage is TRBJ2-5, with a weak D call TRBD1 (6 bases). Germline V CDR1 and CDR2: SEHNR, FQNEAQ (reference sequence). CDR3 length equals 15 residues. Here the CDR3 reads CASSQTDRLQEIQYF. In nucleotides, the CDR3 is TGTGCCAGCAGCCAAACAGACAGGTTGCAAGAGATCCAGTACTTC. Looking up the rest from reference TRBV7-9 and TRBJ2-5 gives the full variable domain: DTGVSQNPRHKITKRGQNVTFRCDPISEHNRLYWYRQTLGQGPEFLTYFQNEAQLEKSRLLSDRFSAERPKGSFSTLEIQRTEQGDSAMYLCASSQTDRLQEIQYFGPGTRLLVL.

The CDR3 DNA reads TGCGCCAGCAGCAACAGGGGAGAAGTCCACGAGCAGTACTTC. Its translation is CASSNRGEVHEQYF. The chain joins TRBV5-1 to TRBJ2-5; 7 bases fit TRBD1. Judging by the DNA end, TRBJ2-7 fits better; the J call may be wrong. This CDR3 spans 14 amino acids. The germline V gene has CDR1 SGHRS and CDR2 YFSETQ.

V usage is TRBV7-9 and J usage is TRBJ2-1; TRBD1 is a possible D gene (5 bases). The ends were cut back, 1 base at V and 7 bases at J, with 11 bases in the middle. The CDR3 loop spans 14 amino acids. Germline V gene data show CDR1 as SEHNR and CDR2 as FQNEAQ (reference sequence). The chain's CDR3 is CASSLEGRVNEQFF. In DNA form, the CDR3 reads TGTGCCAGCAGCTTAGAGGGCAGGGTGAATGAGCAGTTCTTC. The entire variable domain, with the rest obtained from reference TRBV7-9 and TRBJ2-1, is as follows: DTGVSQNPRHKITKRGQNVTFRCDPISEHNRLYWYRQTLGQGPEFLTYFQNEAQLEKSRLLSDRFSAERPKGSFSTLEIQRTEQGDSAMYLCASSLEGRVNEQFFGPGTRLTVL.

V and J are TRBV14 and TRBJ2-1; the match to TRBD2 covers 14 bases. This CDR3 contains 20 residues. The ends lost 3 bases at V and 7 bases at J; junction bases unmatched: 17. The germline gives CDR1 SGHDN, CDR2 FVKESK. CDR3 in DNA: TGTGCCAGCAGCCACAGACGACTAGCGGGGGGGCTGATCAGTAAGAATGAGCAGTTCTTC. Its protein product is CASSHRRLAGGLISKNEQFF.

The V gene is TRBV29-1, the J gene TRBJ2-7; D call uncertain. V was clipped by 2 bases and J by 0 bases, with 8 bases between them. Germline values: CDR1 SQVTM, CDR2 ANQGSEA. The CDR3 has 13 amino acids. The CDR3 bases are TGCAGCGTTGAAAGCGACGACTCCTACGAGCAGTACTTC. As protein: CSVESDDSYEQYF.

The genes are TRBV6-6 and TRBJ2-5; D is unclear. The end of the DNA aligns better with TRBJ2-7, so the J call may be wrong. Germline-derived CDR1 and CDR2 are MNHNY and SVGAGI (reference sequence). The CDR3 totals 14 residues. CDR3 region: CASSYETFNHEQYF. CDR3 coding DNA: TGTGCCAGCAGTTACGAGACATTTAACCACGAGCAGTACTTC.

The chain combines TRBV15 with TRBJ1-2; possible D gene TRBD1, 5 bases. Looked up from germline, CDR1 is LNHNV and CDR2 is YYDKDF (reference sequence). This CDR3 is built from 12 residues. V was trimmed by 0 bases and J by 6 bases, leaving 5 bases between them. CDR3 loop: CATSREGDGYTF. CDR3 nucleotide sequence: TGTGCCACCAGCAGAGAGGGGGATGGCTACACCTTC.